A single T cell receptor beta chain is shown here with its context. The data belong to a study of blood T cell repertoires in COVID-19. The overall study: Sources were T cells, B-cell-depleted T cells, or PBMCs; the material itself was cDNA or gDNA.

In the original workflow: Amplification of reference gene primers provided the estimated nucleated cell counts. The protocol was immunoSEQ multiplex PCR, while the TCRdb copy is restricted to in-frame clones and leaves out a portion. The D gene and trimming were derived from the DNA, and the V and J assignments and clone size from that table. In the table there are 25,000 to 35,000 clones, 85% to 95% of which are singletons. Per the germline V gene, CDR1 is LNHDA and CDR2 is SQIVND (reference sequence). V lost 4 bases, J lost 2 bases, and 31 bases lay in between. This CDR3 has 21 residues. Enrolment of Seattle patients took place during active infection, and they were followed longitudinally.

The origin of this receptor is a woman in her 70s with COVID-19, enrolled during active disease. The chain couples TRBV19 to TRBJ2-3; TRBD2 might be the D (7 bases). Material for sequencing was peripheral blood. This chain's CDR3 is CASSTPRLGGPHEAFTDTQYF. CDR3 DNA: TGTGCCAGTAGTACCCCTCGGTTGGGGGGGCCTCACGAAGCTTTCACAGATACGCAGTATTTT.